This T cell receptor beta chain is from a study of cytomegalovirus exposure and HLA in healthy donors. Study-level background: Earlier results showed almost 120 million unique TCR beta sequences derived from about 179 million T cells.

Vbeta (60) and Jbeta (13) primers were used in the PCR. Libraries were prepared by immunoSEQ multiplex PCR; TCRdb keeps only in-frame clonotypes and omits some of them. Among fewer than 70,000 clones listed, roughly 68% were seen once. Concerning this clone: The antigen is unknown.

Study observations and caveats: Previously analyzed data showed that most TCR beta V segments were productive at a frequency of about 87% or about 30%. Most of the CMV-associated TCR beta chains (in a later analysis) appeared to be HLA-restricted. Reportedly, diagnosis of cytomegalovirus status by the classifier showed high specificity and sensitivity.

Source material: PBMCs. This sequence was found in a woman in her sixties or seventies in good health and CMV-seropositive.

CDR3 in DNA: TGTGCCAGCAGCCAGCAAAGCGGGATCTCTGGAAACACCATATATTTT. Protein product: CASSQQSGISGNTIYF. The gene calls are TRBV14 and TRBJ1-3; no firm D call. Looked up from germline, CDR1 is SGHDN and CDR2 is FVKESK. The CDR3 contains 16 residues. V lost 3 bases, J lost 0 bases, and 12 bases lay in between.